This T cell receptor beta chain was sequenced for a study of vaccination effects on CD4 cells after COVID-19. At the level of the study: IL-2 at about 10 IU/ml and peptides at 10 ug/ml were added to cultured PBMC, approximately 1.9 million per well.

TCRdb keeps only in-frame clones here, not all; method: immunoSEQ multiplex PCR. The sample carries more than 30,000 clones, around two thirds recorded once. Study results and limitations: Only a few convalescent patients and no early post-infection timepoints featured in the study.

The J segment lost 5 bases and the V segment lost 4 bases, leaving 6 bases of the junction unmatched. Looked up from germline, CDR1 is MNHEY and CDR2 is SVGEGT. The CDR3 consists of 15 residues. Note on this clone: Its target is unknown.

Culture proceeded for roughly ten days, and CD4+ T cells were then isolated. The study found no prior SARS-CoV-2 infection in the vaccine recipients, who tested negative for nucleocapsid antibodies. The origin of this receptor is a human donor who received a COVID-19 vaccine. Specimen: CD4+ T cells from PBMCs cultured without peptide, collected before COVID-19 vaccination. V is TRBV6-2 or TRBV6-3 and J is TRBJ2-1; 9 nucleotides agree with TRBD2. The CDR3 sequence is CASSLSGRTDNEQFF. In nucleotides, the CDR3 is TGTGCCAGCAGTTTGAGCGGGAGGACTGACAATGAGCAGTTCTTC.